This T cell receptor (beta chain) stems from a study of shared clonotypes between healthy human individuals. Broader study findings: Around 4.7% of naive CD4 clonotypes were shared across four donors. The study generally estimated greater richness for naive than memory subsets. Generation probability values for non-shared clonotypes were lower than those for clonotypes shared by all four donors.

The authors distributed each subset's genomic DNA evenly over several immunoSEQ plates. Assay used: immunoSEQ multiplex PCR; TCRdb lists only in-frame clones, some missing. The sample includes 2 million to 2.5 million clones, over 90% of them seen just once. Points on this clone: Its antigen is still unknown.

The material sequenced was naive CD4+ T cells from PBMCs. Regarding subset: CD45RA+ positively selected. The receptor was isolated from a man aged 18 to 35 in good health. Some clones in this sample may be carry-over from other donors' samples.

The CDR3 DNA is TGTGCCAGCAGCTACACAGCGGGAGCGCCAGATACGCAGTATTTT. The encoded protein is CASSYTAGAPDTQYF. This rearrangement joins TRBV7-6 to TRBJ2-3; the match to TRBD2 covers 8 bases. The trim removed 4 bases at V and 4 bases at J, leaving 7 bases unmatched. CDR3 length equals 15 residues. Germline values: CDR1 SGHVS, CDR2 FNYEAQ.